Following are 14 T cell receptor beta chains from one sample sequenced in a study of blood T cell repertoires in COVID-19. Clones were read by immunoSEQ multiplex PCR, and TCRdb kept only the in-frame ones, dropping some. Found here are around 110,000 clones, 70% to 85% of them singletons; the top ten hold 7% to 9.5%. Sequenced input: peripheral blood. These receptors all stem from a man between 65 and 85 years old with active or convalescent COVID-19.

The rearrangement links TRBV2 to TRBJ2-7, with D maybe TRBD1 (6 bases). V lost 4 bases, J lost 0 bases, and 19 bases lay in between. Germline CDR1 reads SNHLY; CDR2 reads FYNNEI. This CDR3 has 17 residues. CDR3 DNA sequence: TGTGCCAGCAGTGCCATGACAGGTGGTGGGCTCTCCTACGAGCAGTACTTC. It translates to CASSAMTGGGLSYEQYF.

The chain joins TRBV6-1 to TRBJ2-4, with D perhaps matching TRBD1 (6 bases). This CDR3 has 15 residues. CDR1 is MNHNS, CDR2 SASEGT, per germline. The V end was cut by 1 base, the J end by 8 bases, with 15 bases between. The CDR3 DNA follows: TGTGCCAGCAGTGAAGGGGGGCGGAGGTCGGACATTCAGTACTTC. This encodes CASSEGGRRSDIQYF.

This clone came up once. The chain employs TRBV18 and TRBJ2-7; D remains unclear. The V gene lost 2 bases and the J gene lost 5 bases, with 10 bases spanning the gap. The CDR3 contains 13 residues. Germline assignment: CDR1 KGHSH and CDR2 LQKENI. CDR3 bases: TGTGCCAGCTCACCAAGCAGGCTCGACGAGCAGTACTTC. It is translated as CASSPSRLDEQYF.

V and J are TRBV6-5 and TRBJ1-2; D unclear. The germline gives CDR1 MNHEY, CDR2 SVGAGI. The CDR3 has 16 amino acids. Trimming shortened V by 0 bases and J by 5 bases, and 16 bases separated the two germline ends. This CDR3 is CASSYSNEGGWYGYTF. CDR3 in DNA: TGTGCCAGCAGTTACTCGAATGAGGGCGGTTGGTATGGCTACACCTTC.

The gene calls are TRBV19 and TRBJ2-3, with 8 nucleotides matching TRBD1. Germline CDR1 is LNHDA and CDR2 is SQIVND (reference sequence). This CDR3 is built from 14 residues. The J segment lost 3 bases and the V segment lost 6 bases, leaving 5 bases of the junction unmatched. The chain's CDR3 is CASSAGQGTDTQYF. The DNA of the CDR3 is TGTGCCAGTAGCGCCGGACAGGGAACAGATACGCAGTATTTT.

CDR3 nucleotides: TGTGCCAGCAGGGCAGAATCGGGGACCGGGGAGCTGTTTTTT. It encodes CASRAESGTGELFF. The rearrangement joins TRBV7-2 to TRBJ2-2, with a tentative D call TRBD2 (5 bases). Trimming removed 6 bases from V and 5 bases from J, with 13 bases in between. Germline lookup yields CDR1 SGHTA and CDR2 FQGNSA. This CDR3 contains 14 residues.

CDR3 residues: CASSLGGGRETQYF. The DNA for the CDR3 is TGTGCCAGCAGCTTAGGCGGGGGCCGGGAGACCCAGTACTTC. V is TRBV7-2 and J is TRBJ2-5, with D tentatively TRBD2 (7 bases). CDR1 is SGHTA, CDR2 FQGNSA, per germline. The V gene lost 1 base and the J gene lost 5 bases, with 11 bases spanning the gap. The CDR3 contains 14 residues.

This clone was observed once. The chain links TRBV12-3 or TRBV12-4 to TRBJ1-1; perhaps TRBD1 as D (6 bases). The CDR3 has 11 residues. Trimming shortened V by 6 bases and J by 8 bases, and 10 bases separated the two germline ends. The DNA of the CDR3 is TGTGCCAGCAGCTTGGACAGAGAAGCTTTCTTT. It encodes CASSLDREAFF.

This chain's CDR3 is CASSLLTRDTEAFF. The CDR3 DNA is TGTGCCAGCAGTCTCCTTACCCGGGACACTGAAGCTTTCTTT. The V and J genes are TRBV28 and TRBJ1-1; D remains ambiguous. This CDR3 is 14 amino acids long. Germline CDR1 reads MDHEN; CDR2 reads SYDVKM. V was cut by 5 bases and J by 3 bases, with 13 bases left in between.

This chain joins TRBV5-1 and TRBJ2-7; 8 positions agree with TRBD2. The CDR3 length is 13 residues. The V gene's germline CDR1 is SGHRS and CDR2 YFSETQ. After removal of 0 bases from V and 6 bases from J, the junction contained 2 bases not matched to a gene. CDR3 loop: CASSLEAGGEQYF. The CDR3 bases are TGCGCCAGCAGCTTGGAGGCGGGGGGCGAGCAGTACTTC.

The V and J genes are TRBV12-5 and TRBJ1-5; D is unclear. V lost 1 base and J 2 bases, leaving 9 bases between the germline ends. Germline CDR1 LGHNT, CDR2 FRNRAP. CDR3 length: 15 amino acids. Written as DNA, the CDR3 is TGTGCTAGTGGTTTGGGACTACCAGGCAATCAGCCCCAGCATTTT. It yields the protein CASGLGLPGNQPQHF.

V usage is TRBV2 and J usage is TRBJ1-1, with D possibly matching TRBD1 (5 bases). Trimming cost V 9 bases and J 2 bases, with 22 bases left between them. CDR3 length: 16 amino acids. Germline assignment: CDR1 SNHLY and CDR2 FYNNEI. CDR3 DNA sequence: TGTGCCAGGATCAAACAGGATCTGCGTCGAAACACTGAAGCTTTCTTT. Translating gives CARIKQDLRRNTEAFF.

The chain carries TRBV19 and TRBJ2-1; 8 bases match TRBD1. J was trimmed by 0 bases and V by 9 bases; bases with no gene match: 1. Germline CDR1 and CDR2: LNHDA and SQIVND (reference sequence). The CDR3 extends over 13 amino acids. CDR3 DNA sequence: TGTGCCAGCCAGGGGGCCTCCTACAATGAGCAGTTCTTC. Its protein product is CASQGASYNEQFF.

This chain connects TRBV6-5 to TRBJ1-5; TRBD1 might be the D (5 bases). The germline V gene encodes CDR1 MNHEY and CDR2 SVGAGI. The CDR3 runs to 14 residues. V was cut by 6 bases and J by 2 bases, with 11 bases left in between. CDR3 DNA: TGTGCCAGCAGGGGGCGGTTTGGCAATCAGCCCCAGCATTTT. It encodes CASRGRFGNQPQHF.